This T cell receptor beta chain was recorded in a study of read filtering for tumor transcriptome and immune sequencing. Background on the study: R-ISS stage counts were eight or nine for I, about 17 for II, about 7 for III. The study's findings and limits: In IR-seq, single-read clonotypes were roughly 82% of clonotypes but around 3.5% of reads. Dropping single-read clonotypes raised IR-seq and RNA-seq shared-clonotype correlation.

The library was built from roughly 400 ng RNA with molecular barcoded adaptors for alpha/delta and beta/gamma chains. TCRdb reprocessed the reads with MiXCR, giving one entry per CDR3 protein. The sample has roughly 5,800 distinct CDR3 sequences, about a quarter seen once. The sample holds many counts of this clonotype. Its antigen is not known. Sample: a population of CD138-negative cells sorted from bone marrow. The TCR comes from a donor aged 40 or older with multiple myeloma.

CDR3 coding DNA: TGCAGCGTTGACCCCACAGGGATTTCGAACACTGAAGCTTTCTTT. Encoded protein: CSVDPTGISNTEAFF. V gene TRBV29-1 combines with J gene TRBJ1-1, with D tentatively TRBD1 (6 bases). The CDR3 length is 15 residues. Germline CDR1 SQVTM, CDR2 ANQGSEA. V lost 3 bases, J lost 1 base, and 15 bases lay in between.